One sample yielded the 23 T cell receptor beta chains listed below, sequenced in a study of identical twins. TCRdb re-derived calls from the 5' RACE reads in MiXCR, one entry per CDR3 protein. This sample yields about 530,000 distinct CDR3 sequences, of which around 20% are seen a single time; about 0.48% belongs to the top ten. This sample also belongs to another study, concerning yellow fever vaccine responses in identical twins.

Sequencing input: CD4+ T cells sorted from blood. The origin of the receptors is a woman between 18 and 29 years old in good health.

The chain uses TRBV10-3 and TRBJ2-3; TRBD2 agrees at 11 bases. J lost 7 bases, V lost 4 bases, and 4 bases had no gene match. The CDR3 extends over 14 amino acids. Germline CDR1 reads ENHRY; CDR2 reads SYGVKD. CDR3 bases: TGTGCCATCAGTGGACTAGCGGGGTTCAATACGCAGTATTTT. As protein: CAISGLAGFNTQYF.

V is TRBV12-3 or TRBV12-4 and J is TRBJ1-1; TRBD1 might be the D (6 bases). Trimming pared 10 bases from V and 5 bases from J, leaving 17 bases between. The CDR3 consists of 13 residues. In DNA, the CDR3 is TGTGCCACCGGCTCGGGGGGGCGGACTGAAGCTTTCTTT. It translates to CATGSGGRTEAFF.

This clonotype came up a few times. The CDR3 sequence: CSAGGGGNEKLFF. The DNA for the CDR3 is TGCAGCGCCGGAGGGGGAGGGAATGAAAAACTGTTTTTT. The rearrangement links TRBV29-1 to TRBJ1-4, with D possibly being TRBD1 (6 bases). The V end was cut by 7 bases, the J end by 5 bases, with 14 bases between. The CDR3 consists of 13 residues. Germline V gives CDR1 SQVTM, CDR2 ANQGSEA.

The chain is built from TRBV20-1 and TRBJ2-2, with 8 positions matching TRBD1. The germline V gene has CDR1 DFQATT and CDR2 SNEGSKA (reference sequence). Germline trimming cut 6 bases from V and 6 bases from J; bases unmatched to any gene: 9. The CDR3 covers 14 residues. In nucleotides, the CDR3 is TGCAGTGCCCGGGGACAGGAGTCTCCCGGGGAGCTGTTTTTT. Protein: CSARGQESPGELFF.

This clonotype occurred a few times. This rearrangement joins TRBV10-2 to TRBJ1-1; D gene ambiguous. V was shortened by 6 bases and J by 4 bases, with 12 bases between the two germline ends. The germline gives CDR1 WSHSY, CDR2 SAAADI. The CDR3 runs 13 residues. The CDR3, as DNA: TGCGCCAGCAGGCCCAGCCATCTCACTGAAGCTTTCTTT. Its translation: CASRPSHLTEAFF.

V and J are TRBV18 and TRBJ2-5; D is uncertain. The germline V gene has CDR1 KGHSH and CDR2 LQKENI. This CDR3 has 13 residues. V lost 0 bases to trimming and J lost 1 base, with 3 bases between them. The CDR3 region is CASSPPIQETQYF. The CDR3 DNA is TGTGCCAGCTCACCACCCATCCAAGAGACCCAGTACTTC.

This clonotype has just a few counts. The rearrangement uses TRBV20-1 and TRBJ2-3, with D tentatively TRBD1 or TRBD2 (5 bases each). V dropped 5 bases and J dropped 1 base, with 19 bases sitting between them. CDR1 and CDR2 (germline): DFQATT, SNEGSKA (reference sequence). The CDR3 totals 16 residues. CDR3 nucleotide sequence: TGCAGTGCTCCACTTTCGGGACCAGACCGCACAGATACGCAGTATTTT. Protein sequence: CSAPLSGPDRTDTQYF.

The rearrangement uses TRBV7-9 and TRBJ2-1; D not certain. Germline V CDR1 and CDR2: SEHNR, FQNEAQ (reference sequence). V was cut by 5 bases and J by 7 bases, with 9 bases left in between. The CDR3 has 12 amino acids. CDR3 coding DNA: TGTGCCAGCAGCCAGCAGTGGAATGAGCAGTTCTTC. Translated: CASSQQWNEQFF.

This clonotype has more than one count but fewer than ten. The rearrangement links TRBV15 to TRBJ2-1; tentatively, D is TRBD1 (6 bases). The length of the CDR3 is 15 residues. CDR1 and CDR2 (germline): LNHNV, YYDKDF (reference sequence). V dropped 1 base and J dropped 0 bases, with 7 bases sitting between them. The CDR3 loop is CATSRVRGSYNEQFF. The DNA of the CDR3 is TGTGCCACCAGCAGAGTCAGGGGCTCCTACAATGAGCAGTTCTTC.

This clonotype is a singleton in its sample. The rearrangement joins TRBV6-2 or TRBV6-3 to TRBJ2-7; tentatively, D is TRBD1 (6 bases). The germline CDR1 and CDR2 sequences are MNHEY and SVGEGT. The CDR3 runs 14 residues. Trimming stripped 5 bases from V and 4 bases from J, with 15 bases between. CDR3: CASSRGKVPYEQYV. CDR3 nucleotides: TGTGCCAGCAGTAGGGGGAAAGTTCCATACGAGCAGTACGTC.

V and J are TRBV7-3 and TRBJ2-1; no definite D call. The V end was cut by 1 base, the J end by 8 bases, with 9 bases between. From germline, CDR1 is SGHTA and CDR2 FQGTGA. The CDR3 consists of 13 residues. The CDR3 nucleotides read TGTGCCAGCAGCTTAAGAGCTGGAGATGAGCAGTTCTTC. Its protein product is CASSLRAGDEQFF.

In this sample, this clonotype turned up a few times. The chain recombines TRBV12-3 or TRBV12-4 with TRBJ2-5; 8 nucleotides agree with TRBD2. The CDR3 has 15 amino acids. V lost 5 bases and J lost 5; bases outside the gene matches: 10. The CDR3 is CASSPRGGGQETQYF. Here the CDR3 DNA reads TGTGCCAGCAGTCCTCGGGGGGGCGGGCAGGAGACCCAGTACTTC.

The rearrangement links TRBV20-1 to TRBJ2-7; D is unclear. Germline CDR1 DFQATT, CDR2 SNEGSKA (reference sequence). The ends were cut back, 5 bases at V and 6 bases at J, with 26 bases in the middle. CDR3 length: 16 amino acids. The DNA for the CDR3 is TGCAGTGCTGACCCCGCTTCGTTAGTGGGAAGTTCCGAGCAGTACGTC. This gives the protein CSADPASLVGSSEQYV.

V and J are TRBV11-3 and TRBJ1-1; D not certain. V lost 2 bases and J lost 8, with 9 bases in between. The CDR3 length is 12 residues. The germline V gene has CDR1 SGHNT and CDR2 YENEEA. The CDR3 protein is CASSLLPDEAFF. Written as DNA, the CDR3 is TGTGCCAGCAGCTTACTGCCGGACGAAGCTTTCTTT.

This clonotype occurred a few times. The chain joins TRBV19 to TRBJ2-7; 8 positions agree with TRBD2. This CDR3 is built from 13 residues. The V and J ends lost 5 bases and 4 bases, in that order; junction bases with no gene match: 4. CDR1 and CDR2 from the germline V gene are LNHDA and SQIVND (reference sequence). CDR3 loop: CASSPGTRYEQYF. CDR3 DNA sequence: TGTGCCAGTAGTCCCGGGACTAGATACGAGCAGTACTTC.

This clonotype was recorded at least ten times. The V gene is TRBV10-2, the J gene TRBJ2-3, with D unresolved. CDR3 length equals 15 residues. The V end was cut by 7 bases, the J end by 5 bases, with 19 bases between. Germline values: CDR1 WSHSY, CDR2 SAAADI. The CDR3 bases are TGCGCCAGCAAGAGAGGATGGGCAGCAGGAGATACGCAGTATTTT. Its protein product is CASKRGWAAGDTQYF.

This sequence joins TRBV11-3 and TRBJ2-1, with D maybe TRBD2 (5 bases). The V and J ends lost 6 bases and 4 bases respectively, with 16 bases between them. Germline V gene lookup returns CDR1 SGHNT and CDR2 YENEEA. The CDR3 is made up of 15 amino acids. The CDR3 DNA is TGTGCCAGCAGGGCATTCGGAGCGGAATACAATGAGCAGTTCTTC. Its translation: CASRAFGAEYNEQFF.

This clonotype was detected only a few times. V usage is TRBV5-1 and J usage is TRBJ2-7, with D perhaps being TRBD1 or TRBD2 (5 bases each). The CDR3 loop spans 14 amino acids. Germline V CDR1 and CDR2: SGHRS, YFSETQ. Trimming removed 6 bases from V and 6 bases from J, with 19 bases in between. The DNA for the CDR3 is TGCGCCAGCAAAACGGTCGACTGGGACGGCGAGCAGTACTTC. Encoded protein: CASKTVDWDGEQYF.

V and J are TRBV7-9 and TRBJ2-2; 7 nucleotides align to TRBD2. The CDR3 length is 17 residues. The V segment lost 5 bases and the J segment 0 bases; nucleotides outside the gene matches: 9. CDR1 is SEHNR and CDR2 is FQNEAQ in the germline V gene (reference sequence). CDR3 protein: CASSQRAGDSNTGELFF. In nucleotides, the CDR3 is TGTGCCAGCAGCCAGCGCGCGGGGGATTCGAACACCGGGGAGCTGTTTTTT.

This clonotype occurred a few times. The CDR3 region is CASSYLEGTGELFF. CDR3 DNA sequence: TGTGCCAGCAGCTACCTGGAAGGGACCGGGGAGCTGTTTTTT. The chain links TRBV11-3 to TRBJ2-2, with unresolved D. The CDR3 covers 14 residues. The germline gives CDR1 SGHNT, CDR2 YENEEA. The ends were cut back, 4 bases at V and 5 bases at J, with 11 bases in the middle.

In this sample, this clonotype turned up a few times. This chain connects TRBV18 to TRBJ2-1, with TRBD2 matching over 10 bases. CDR1 and CDR2 from the germline V gene are KGHSH and LQKENI. The CDR3 has 16 residues. Trimming at V came to 3 bases and at J to 7 bases, leaving 9 bases not matched to a gene. CDR3 nucleotide sequence: TGTGCCAGCTCACCCAATCGGGCTAGCGGGGGAAATGAGCAGTTCTTC. Translating gives CASSPNRASGGNEQFF.

The chain uses TRBV20-1 and TRBJ2-7; 11 bases are shared with TRBD2. V gave up 5 bases and J gave up 3 bases; unmatched junction bases: 6. Germline V gene data show CDR1 as DFQATT and CDR2 as SNEGSKA (reference sequence). The CDR3 is 14 residues long. The CDR3 coding sequence is TGCAGTGCTTATAATAGCGGGAGGGACTACGAGCAGTACTTC. It specifies CSAYNSGRDYEQYF.

This clonotype was counted only a few times. CDR3 region: CATSRPTLLALSTDTQYF. The CDR3 nucleotides are TGTGCCACCAGCAGGCCCACCCTACTAGCGCTTAGCACAGATACGCAGTATTTT. The genes are TRBV15 and TRBJ2-3, with 7 nucleotides matching TRBD2. Germline V gives CDR1 LNHNV, CDR2 YYDKDF (reference sequence). CDR3 length: 18 amino acids. V gave up 3 bases and J gave up 0 bases; unmatched junction bases: 12. Complete variable domain (other parts from reference TRBV15 and TRBJ2-3): DAMVIQNPRYQVTQFGKPVTLSCSQTLNHNVMYWYQQKSSQAPKLLFHYYDKDFNNEADTPDNFQSRRPNTSFCFLDIRSPGLGDTAMYLCATSRPTLLALSTDTQYFGPGTRLTVL.